One and the same sample provided the 7 T cell receptor beta chains below, sequenced in a study of blood T cell repertoires in COVID-19. TCRdb's table, derived via immunoSEQ multiplex PCR, lists solely in-frame clones and lacks some. The sample has around 49,000 clones; 82% are singletons. Sample: peripheral blood. The receptors stem from a woman aged 60 to 75 with acute or convalescent COVID-19.

The chain is built from TRBV5-5 and TRBJ2-2; a weak D match, TRBD2 (5 bases). The CDR3 spans 16 residues. The ends were cut back, 0 bases at V and 7 bases at J, with 16 bases in the middle. CDR1 SGHKS and CDR2 YYEKEE come from the germline V gene (reference sequence). The CDR3 is CASSLALGLAGGELFF. CDR3 sequence (DNA): TGTGCCAGCAGCTTGGCTCTAGGCCTAGCCGGCGGGGAGCTGTTTTTT.

This sequence joins TRBV11-2 and TRBJ1-4; D gene unclear. The germline gives CDR1 SGHAT, CDR2 FQNNGV. The CDR3 is 17 amino acids. V gave up 0 bases and J gave up 5 bases, with 16 bases separating them. Written as DNA, the CDR3 is TGTGCCAGCAGCTTAGATTTCATTGGGCGTCAGAATGAAAAACTGTTTTTT. Translation gives CASSLDFIGRQNEKLFF. Drawing the rest from reference TRBV11-2 and TRBJ1-4, the complete variable domain is EAGVAQSPRYKIIEKRQSVAFWCNPISGHATLYWYQQILGQGPKLLIQFQNNGVVDDSQLPKDRFSAERLKGVDSTLKIQPAKLEDSAVYLCASSLDFIGRQNEKLFFGSGTQLSVL.

The chain has TRBV18 and TRBJ1-1; a possible D gene is TRBD1 (5 bases). The CDR3 runs 17 residues. In germline, CDR1 is KGHSH, CDR2 LQKENI. V lost 4 bases and J lost 0, with 18 bases in between. CDR3 sequence: CASSLTLPGFMNTEAFF. DNA for the CDR3: TGTGCCAGCTCACTCACACTGCCAGGGTTTATGAACACTGAAGCTTTCTTT.

The gene calls are TRBV28 and TRBJ1-3; D possibly corresponds to TRBD1 (6 bases). V shed 2 bases and J shed 4 bases, with 15 bases lying between them. The CDR3 has 16 amino acids. Germline V gene data show CDR1 as MDHEN and CDR2 as SYDVKM. As DNA, the CDR3 is TGTGCCAGCAGTTTAACCACAGGGACGGGAGGAAACACCATATATTTT. Amino acids: CASSLTTGTGGNTIYF.

The rearrangement links TRBV5-1 to TRBJ2-1; 8 bases line up with TRBD1. V lost 3 bases, J lost 0 bases, and 5 bases stayed unmatched. The CDR3 runs 16 residues. Germline loops: CDR1 SGHRS, CDR2 YFSETQ. CDR3 bases: TGCGCCAGCAGCTCCAAGACAGGGGCCTCCTACAATGAGCAGTTCTTC. Protein product: CASSSKTGASYNEQFF.

The V call is TRBV5-1, the J call TRBJ2-1; TRBD2 agrees at 8 bases. From germline, CDR1 is SGHRS and CDR2 YFSETQ. The CDR3 is 16 amino acids. V gave up 0 bases and J gave up 2 bases; unmatched junction bases: 4. CDR3 residues: CASSLVTGGPYNEQFF. The CDR3 coding sequence is TGCGCCAGCAGCTTGGTTACGGGGGGGCCCTACAATGAGCAGTTCTTC.

The chain uses TRBV28 and TRBJ2-4; a weak D match, TRBD1 (6 bases). The V end lost 4 bases, the J end lost 7 bases, and 17 bases lay between the germline ends. From germline, CDR1 is MDHEN and CDR2 SYDVKM. CDR3 length: 15 residues. The CDR3 protein is CASSSTGLGGNIQYF. The CDR3 bases are TGTGCCAGCAGTTCGACAGGCCTCGGTGGGAACATTCAGTACTTC.